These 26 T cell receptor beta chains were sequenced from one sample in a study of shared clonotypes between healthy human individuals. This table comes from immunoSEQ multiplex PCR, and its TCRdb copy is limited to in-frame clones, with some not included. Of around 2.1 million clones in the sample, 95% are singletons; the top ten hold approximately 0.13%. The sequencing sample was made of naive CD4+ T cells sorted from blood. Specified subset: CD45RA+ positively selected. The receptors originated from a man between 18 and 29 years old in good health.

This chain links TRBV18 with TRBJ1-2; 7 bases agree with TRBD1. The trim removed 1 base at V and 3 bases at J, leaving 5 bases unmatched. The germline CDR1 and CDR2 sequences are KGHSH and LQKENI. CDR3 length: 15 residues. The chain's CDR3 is CASSPQAGGDYGYTF. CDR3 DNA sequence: TGTGCCAGCTCACCACAGGCAGGGGGAGACTATGGCTACACCTTC. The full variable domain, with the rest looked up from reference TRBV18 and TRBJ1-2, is NAGVMQNPRHLVRRRGQEARLRCSPMKGHSHVYWYRQLPEEGLKFMVYLQKENIIDESGMPKERFSAEFPKEGPSILRIQQVVRGDSAAYFCASSPQAGGDYGYTFGSGTRLTVV.

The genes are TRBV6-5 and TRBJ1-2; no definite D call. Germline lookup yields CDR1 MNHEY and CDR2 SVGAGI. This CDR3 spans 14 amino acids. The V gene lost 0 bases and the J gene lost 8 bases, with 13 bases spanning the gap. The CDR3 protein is CASSYSPEIGGYTF. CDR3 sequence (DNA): TGTGCCAGCAGTTACTCCCCGGAAATCGGGGGCTACACCTTC.

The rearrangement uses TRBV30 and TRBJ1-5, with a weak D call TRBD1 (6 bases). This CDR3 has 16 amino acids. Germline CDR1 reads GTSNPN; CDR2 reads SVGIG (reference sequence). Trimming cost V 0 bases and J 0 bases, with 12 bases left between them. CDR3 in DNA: TGTGCCTGGAGTGTACAGGGACTGAATAGCAATCAGCCCCAGCATTTT. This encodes CAWSVQGLNSNQPQHF. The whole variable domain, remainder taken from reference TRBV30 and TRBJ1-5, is SQTIHQWPATLVQPVGSPLSLECTVEGTSNPNLYWYRQAAGRGLQLLFYSVGIGQISSEVPQNLSASRPQDRQFILSSKKLLLSDSGFYLCAWSVQGLNSNQPQHFGDGTRLSIL.

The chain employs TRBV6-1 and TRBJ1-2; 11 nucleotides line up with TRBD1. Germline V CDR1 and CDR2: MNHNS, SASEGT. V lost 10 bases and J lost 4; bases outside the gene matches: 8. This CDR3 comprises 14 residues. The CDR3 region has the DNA TGTGCCATCGGACAGGGGGCGCCTAGCTATGGCTACACCTTC. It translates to CAIGQGAPSYGYTF.

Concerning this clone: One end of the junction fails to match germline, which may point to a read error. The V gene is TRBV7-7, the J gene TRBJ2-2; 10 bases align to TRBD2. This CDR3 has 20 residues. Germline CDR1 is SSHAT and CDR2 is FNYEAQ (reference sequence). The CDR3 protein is CASSLPSRALAGGNTGELFF. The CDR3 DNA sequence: TGTGCTAGCAGCTTACCCTCCCGGGCCTTAGCGGGGGGAAACACCGGGGAGCTGTTTTTT.

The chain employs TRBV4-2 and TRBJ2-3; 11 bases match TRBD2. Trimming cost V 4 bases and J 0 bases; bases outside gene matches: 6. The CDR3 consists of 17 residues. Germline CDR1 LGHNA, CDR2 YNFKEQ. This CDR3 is CASSRLPSGGSTDTQYF. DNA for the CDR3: TGTGCCAGCAGCCGACTTCCTAGCGGGGGGAGCACAGATACGCAGTATTTT.

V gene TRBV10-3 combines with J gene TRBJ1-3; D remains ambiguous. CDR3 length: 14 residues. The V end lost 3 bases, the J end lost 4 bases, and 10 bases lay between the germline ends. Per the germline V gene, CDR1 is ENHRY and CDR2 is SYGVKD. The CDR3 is CAISDSGIGNTIYF. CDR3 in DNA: TGTGCCATCAGTGATTCGGGGATCGGAAACACCATATATTTT.

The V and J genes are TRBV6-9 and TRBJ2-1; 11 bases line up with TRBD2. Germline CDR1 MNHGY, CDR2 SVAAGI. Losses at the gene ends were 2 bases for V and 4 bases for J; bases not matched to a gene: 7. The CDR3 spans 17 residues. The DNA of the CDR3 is TGTGCCAGCAGTTATCCTGGGACTAGCGGCCATTACAATGAGCAGTTCTTC. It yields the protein CASSYPGTSGHYNEQFF.

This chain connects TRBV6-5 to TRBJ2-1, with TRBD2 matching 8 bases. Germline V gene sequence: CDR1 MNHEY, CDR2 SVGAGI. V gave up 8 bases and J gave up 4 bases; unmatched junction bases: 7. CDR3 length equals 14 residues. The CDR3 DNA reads TGTGCCAGCGGGCGGGGACTAGAATACAATGAGCAGTTCTTC. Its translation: CASGRGLEYNEQFF.

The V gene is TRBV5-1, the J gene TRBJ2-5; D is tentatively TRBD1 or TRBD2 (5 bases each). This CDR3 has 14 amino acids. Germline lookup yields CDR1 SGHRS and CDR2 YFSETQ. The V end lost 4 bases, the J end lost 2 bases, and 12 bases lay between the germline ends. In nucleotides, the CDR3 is TGCGCCAGCAGCCAAGGGACGTCTCAAGAGACCCAGTACTTC. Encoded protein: CASSQGTSQETQYF.

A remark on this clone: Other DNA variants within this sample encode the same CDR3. CDR3 protein: CSATDTYEQYF. DNA of the CDR3: TGCAGTGCTACCGATACCTACGAGCAGTACTTC. The chain employs TRBV20-1 and TRBJ2-7, with unresolved D. Germline assignment: CDR1 DFQATT and CDR2 SNEGSKA (reference sequence). The CDR3 is 11 residues long. Trimming took off 4 bases at V and 2 bases at J, with 6 bases between the two ends.

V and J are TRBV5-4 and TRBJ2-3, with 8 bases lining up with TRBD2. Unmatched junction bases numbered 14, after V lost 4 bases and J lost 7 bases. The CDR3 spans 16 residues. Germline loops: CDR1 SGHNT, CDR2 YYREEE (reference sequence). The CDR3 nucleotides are TGTGCCAGCAGCCCCGGGGGGGCGGGGATACTGCATACGCAGTATTTT. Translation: CASSPGGAGILHTQYF. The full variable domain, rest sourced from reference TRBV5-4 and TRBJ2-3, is ETGVTQSPTHLIKTRGQQVTLRCSSQSGHNTVSWYQQALGQGPQFIFQYYREEENGRGNFPPRFSGLQFPNYSSELNVNALELDDSALYLCASSPGGAGILHTQYFGPGTRLTVL.

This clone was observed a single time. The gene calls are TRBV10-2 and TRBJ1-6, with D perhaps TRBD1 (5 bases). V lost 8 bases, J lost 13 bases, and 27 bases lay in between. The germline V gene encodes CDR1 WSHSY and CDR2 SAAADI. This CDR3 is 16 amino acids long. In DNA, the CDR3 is TGCGCCAGCCTCTCCAAAACTCCGGGGGGAAGTGGGCCCCTCCACTTT. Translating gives CASLSKTPGGSGPLHF.

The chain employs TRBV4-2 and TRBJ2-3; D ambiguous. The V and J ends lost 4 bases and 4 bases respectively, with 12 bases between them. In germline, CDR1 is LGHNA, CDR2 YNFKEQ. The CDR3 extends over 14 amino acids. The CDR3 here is CASSPLPASDTQYF. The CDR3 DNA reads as TGTGCCAGCAGCCCCCTGCCGGCGTCAGATACGCAGTATTTT.

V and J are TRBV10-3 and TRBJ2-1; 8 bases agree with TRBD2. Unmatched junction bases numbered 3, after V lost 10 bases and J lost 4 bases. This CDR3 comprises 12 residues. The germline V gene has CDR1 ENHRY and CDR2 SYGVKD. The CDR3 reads CATSGGYNEQFF. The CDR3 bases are TGTGCCACGAGCGGGGGTTACAATGAGCAGTTCTTC.

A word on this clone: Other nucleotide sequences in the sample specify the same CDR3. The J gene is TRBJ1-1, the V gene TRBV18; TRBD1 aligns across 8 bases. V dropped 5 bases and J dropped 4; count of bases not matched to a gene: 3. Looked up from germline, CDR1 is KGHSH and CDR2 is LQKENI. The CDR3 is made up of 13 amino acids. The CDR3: CASSDRGGTEAFF. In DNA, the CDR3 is TGTGCCAGCTCAGACAGGGGTGGCACTGAAGCTTTCTTT.

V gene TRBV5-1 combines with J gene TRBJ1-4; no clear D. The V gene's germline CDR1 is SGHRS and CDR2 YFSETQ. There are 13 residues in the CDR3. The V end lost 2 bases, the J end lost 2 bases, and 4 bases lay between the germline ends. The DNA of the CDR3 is TGCGCCAGCAGCTTCGGGACTAATGAAAAACTGTTTTTT. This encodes CASSFGTNEKLFF.

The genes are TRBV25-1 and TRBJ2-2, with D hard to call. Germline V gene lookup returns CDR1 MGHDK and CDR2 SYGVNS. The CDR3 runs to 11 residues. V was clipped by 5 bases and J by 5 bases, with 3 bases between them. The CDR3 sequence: CASSQTGELFF. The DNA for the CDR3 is TGTGCCAGCAGTCAGACCGGGGAGCTGTTTTTT.

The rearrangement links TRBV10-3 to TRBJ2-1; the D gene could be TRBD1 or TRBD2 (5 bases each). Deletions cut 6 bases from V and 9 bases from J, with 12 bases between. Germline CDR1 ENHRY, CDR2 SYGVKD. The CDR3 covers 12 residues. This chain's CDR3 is CAISGAAGEQFF. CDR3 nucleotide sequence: TGTGCCATCAGCGGGGCTGCGGGTGAGCAGTTCTTC.

The CDR3 loop is CASSYSGWAYEQYF. DNA for the CDR3: TGTGCCAGCAGTTACTCAGGGTGGGCCTACGAGCAGTACTTC. V and J are TRBV6-5 and TRBJ2-7; D gene uncertain. Germline CDR1 MNHEY, CDR2 SVGAGI. Trimming stripped 0 bases from V and 2 bases from J, with 8 bases between. This CDR3 has 14 amino acids.

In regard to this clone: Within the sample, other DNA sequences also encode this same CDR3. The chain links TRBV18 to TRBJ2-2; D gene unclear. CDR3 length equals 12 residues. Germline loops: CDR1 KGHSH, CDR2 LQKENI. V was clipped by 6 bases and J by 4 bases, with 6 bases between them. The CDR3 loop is CASSPITGELFF. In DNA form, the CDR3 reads TGTGCCAGCTCCCCTATCACCGGGGAGCTGTTTTTT.

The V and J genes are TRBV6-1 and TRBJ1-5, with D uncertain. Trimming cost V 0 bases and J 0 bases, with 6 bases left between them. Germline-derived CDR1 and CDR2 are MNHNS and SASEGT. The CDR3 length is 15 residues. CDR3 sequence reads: CASSEALLSNQPQHF. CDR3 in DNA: TGTGCCAGCAGTGAAGCGCTTCTTAGCAATCAGCCCCAGCATTTT.

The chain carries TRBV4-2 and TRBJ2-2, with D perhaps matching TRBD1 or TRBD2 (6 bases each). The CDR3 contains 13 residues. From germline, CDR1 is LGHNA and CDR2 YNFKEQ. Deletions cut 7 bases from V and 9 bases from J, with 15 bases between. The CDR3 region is CASTGGTGRELFF. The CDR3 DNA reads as TGTGCCAGCACCGGGGGCACTGGCCGGGAGCTGTTTTTT.

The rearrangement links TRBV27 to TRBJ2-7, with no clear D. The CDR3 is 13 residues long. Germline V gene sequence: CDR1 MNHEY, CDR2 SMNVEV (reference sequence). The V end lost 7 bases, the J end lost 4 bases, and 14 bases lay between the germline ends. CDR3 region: CASIDRANYEQYF. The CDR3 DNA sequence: TGTGCCAGCATAGACCGCGCGAATTACGAGCAGTACTTC.

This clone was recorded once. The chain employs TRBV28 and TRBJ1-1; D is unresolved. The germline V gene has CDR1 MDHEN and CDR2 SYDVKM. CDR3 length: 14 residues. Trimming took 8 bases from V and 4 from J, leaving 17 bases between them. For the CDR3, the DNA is TGTGCCAGCTACGGGTCTGGTAGGCGCACTGAAGCTTTCTTT. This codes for CASYGSGRRTEAFF.

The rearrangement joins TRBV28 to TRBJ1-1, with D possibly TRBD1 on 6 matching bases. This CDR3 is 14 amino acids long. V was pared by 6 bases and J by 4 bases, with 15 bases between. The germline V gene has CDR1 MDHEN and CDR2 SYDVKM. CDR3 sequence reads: CASRPFRGGTEAFF. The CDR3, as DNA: TGTGCCAGCAGACCCTTCAGGGGAGGCACTGAAGCTTTCTTT.